This TCR beta chain stems from a study of spatial heterogeneity in lung cancer. Comments on this clonotype: Its antigen is unknown.

Time point given: sample taken at primary tumor resection. Whole RNA came from tumor, nontumor lung or frozen PBMC and was sequenced without being sorted. Overall study results and limits: In blood, ubiquitous expanded tumor TCRs appeared more at resection than follow-up.

Using its own MiXCR run on the 5' RACE reads, TCRdb lists one record per CDR3 protein. The table has approximately 90,000 distinct CDR3 sequences, roughly 8.7% seen once. Germline CDR1 and CDR2: ENHRY and SYGVKD. The ends lost 7 bases at V and 8 bases at J; junction bases unmatched: 12. CDR3 size: 14 residues. The clonotype comes from a male donor with early-stage non-small cell lung cancer. The chain has TRBV10-3 and TRBJ1-2; TRBD1 agrees at 8 bases. Sequencing was performed on PBMCs, taken at surgery. The CDR3 protein is CAITEDRGSSGYTF. The CDR3 region has the DNA TGTGCCATCACCGAAGACAGGGGTTCGTCGGGCTACACCTTC.